A selection of T cell receptor beta chains follows, all from one sample in a study of cytomegalovirus exposure and HLA in healthy donors. Libraries were prepared by immunoSEQ multiplex PCR; TCRdb keeps only in-frame clonotypes and omits some of them. The sample includes over 150,000 clones, 75% to 90% of them seen just once. The sample taken for sequencing was PBMCs. The receptors were gathered from a man aged 30 to 45 in good health and CMV-seropositive. Both conserved end residues are part of each CDR3. D genes are given only for firm matches. Clone size appears in some rows only: once, few, many, or a class for an expanded clone.

D gene	V gene	J gene	clone size	CDR3 DNA	CDR3 protein
TRBD1	TRBV27	TRBJ2-7	few	TGTGCCAGCAGTCGAACCAGGGGGCCCACTACCTCCTACGAGCAGTACTTC	CASSRTRGPTTSYEQYF
TRBD1	TRBV10-3	TRBJ2-1	few	TGTGCCATCAGACCGGGACAGGGTGCCGATGAGCAGTTCTTC	CAIRPGQGADEQFF
.	TRBV7-9	TRBJ2-7	few	TGTGCCAGCAGCTTAGGTTCCAGGGTTTACGACGAGCAGTACTTC	CASSLGSRVYDEQYF
.	TRBV9	TRBJ2-3	.	TGTGCCAGCAGCGCCCGACCCCTACTAGAGACAGATACGCAGTATTTT	CASSARPLLETDTQYF
TRBD2	TRBV7-9	TRBJ2-1	.	TGTTCCAGCAGCTTGGAGGGGAGGGGTTACAATGAGCAGTTCTTC	CSSSLEGRGYNEQFF
TRBD2	TRBV4-2	TRBJ2-1	.	TGTGCCAGCAGCCAACGGACTAGCAATGAGCAGTTCTTC	CASSQRTSNEQFF
.	TRBV4-1	TRBJ2-5	.	TGCGCCAGCAGCCAAGATTTCTACGAGACCCAGTACTTC	CASSQDFYETQYF
TRBD1	TRBV12-5	TRBJ1-4	.	TGTGCTAGTGGTTTGACGGACAGGGCCAATGAAAAACTGTTTTTT	CASGLTDRANEKLFF
TRBD1	TRBV6-5	TRBJ1-2	.	TGTGCCAGCAGTCCACAGGGGGTTGGCTATGGCTACACCTTC	CASSPQGVGYGYTF
.	TRBV6-1	TRBJ2-2	few	TGTGCCAGCAGTGAAAATCCAAGGGGCGGGGAGCTGTTTTTT	CASSENPRGGELFF
TRBD2	TRBV29-1	TRBJ2-7	.	TGCAGCGTTGTAGCGGGAGGTCAGTACGAGCAGTACTTC	CSVVAGGQYEQYF
.	TRBV7-6	TRBJ2-2	.	TGTGCCAGCAGCCCCGTGACAGTCTCGAACACCGGGGAGCTGTTTTTT	CASSPVTVSNTGELFF
.	TRBV12-5	TRBJ1-5	.	TGTGCTAGTGGTTTGGTTGTGGGGGGGTATAGCAATCAGCCCCAGCATTTT	CASGLVVGGYSNQPQHF
TRBD1	TRBV19	TRBJ2-5	.	TGTGCCAGTAGTGAGACAGGGGGCTGGGAGACCCAGTACTTC	CASSETGGWETQYF
.	TRBV5-1	TRBJ2-1	.	TGCGCCAGCAGCTTGGATGACTTACTCAATGAGCAGTTCTTC	CASSLDDLLNEQFF
.	TRBV21-1	TRBJ1-5	.	TGTGCCAGCGAGGGGTCAACACAGGGATTGGGTCAGCCCCAGCATTTT	CASEGSTQGLGQPQHF
TRBD2	TRBV30	TRBJ2-2	.	TGTGCCTGGGACAATAGCGGGCAGAACACCGGGGAGCTGTTTTTT	CAWDNSGQNTGELFF
TRBD1	TRBV6-1	TRBJ2-7	.	TGTGCCAGCAGTGCTCCGACAGGGATCGACGAGCAGTACTTC	CASSAPTGIDEQYF
.	TRBV27	TRBJ1-2	once	TGTGCCAGCAGTTCAAACAACAAAAACTATGGCTACACCTTC	CASSSNNKNYGYTF
.	TRBV6-1	TRBJ1-2	.	TGTGCCAGCAGTTCCCGTAGGGGATTTGGCTACACCTTC	CASSSRRGFGYTF
.	TRBV15	TRBJ2-6	.	TGTGCCACCAGCAGACAACAGGGCTCTGGGGCCAACGTCCTGACTTTC	CATSRQQGSGANVLTF
TRBD2	TRBV6-1	TRBJ2-7	.	TGTGCCAGCAGGGGGGGACTAGCTCCCCACGAGCAGTACTTC	CASRGGLAPHEQYF
.	TRBV5-1	TRBJ1-3	.	TGCGCCAGCAGCCTACAGGGAGCTGGAAACACCATATATTTT	CASSLQGAGNTIYF
.	TRBV6-1	TRBJ1-6	.	TGTGCCAGCGGGGCGTCCAATTCACCCCTCCACTTT	CASGASNSPLHF
.	TRBV4-3	TRBJ2-2	.	TGCGCCAGCAGCCAAGTGGGGGCAACGGAGAGATGGGTAACCGGGGAGCTGTTTTTT	CASSQVGATERWVTGELFF
TRBD1	TRBV5-6	TRBJ1-5	.	TGTGCCAGCAGCCTTGACAGGGGAGGGGATCAGCCCCAGCATTTT	CASSLDRGGDQPQHF
TRBD1	TRBV15	TRBJ1-2	.	TGTGCCGCCAGCACGGACAGGGGCTATGGCTACACCTTC	CAASTDRGYGYTF
.	TRBV7-9	TRBJ1-3	.	TGTTCCAGCAGCTTAGCGTTCGGAGAAGTTGCCTCTGGAAACACCATATATTTT	CSSSLAFGEVASGNTIYF
.	TRBV19	TRBJ1-2	.	TGTGCCAGTACCCTCGCGACGGGTGGCTACACCTTC	CASTLATGGYTF